This TCR beta chain stems from a study of cytotoxic CD8 clonotypes in ibrutinib-treated CLL. This table comes from immunoSEQ multiplex PCR, and its TCRdb copy is limited to in-frame clones, with some not included. Among approximately 24,000 clones listed, approximately 81% were seen once. Germline V gives CDR1 LNHDA, CDR2 SQIVND (reference sequence). The CDR3 runs to 16 residues. Trimming left V 0 bases short and J 3 bases short, with 12 bases between. The table lists this clone with a count of one. Its antigen remains unidentified. General study results and limits: Progressing patients had sampling times that differed from those of sustained-remission patients. Shared public clonotypes were rare, and on treatment they either got smaller or stayed the same.

The chain is built from TRBV19 and TRBJ2-1; D might be TRBD2 (5 bases). This clonotype was sampled from a human donor with chronic lymphocytic leukemia. This specimen consisted of PBMCs, obtained before ibrutinib treatment. CDR3 sequence (DNA): TGTGCCAGTAGTATAGAGCTAGCTACAAACTACAATGAGCAGTTCTTC. Its translation is CASSIELATNYNEQFF.